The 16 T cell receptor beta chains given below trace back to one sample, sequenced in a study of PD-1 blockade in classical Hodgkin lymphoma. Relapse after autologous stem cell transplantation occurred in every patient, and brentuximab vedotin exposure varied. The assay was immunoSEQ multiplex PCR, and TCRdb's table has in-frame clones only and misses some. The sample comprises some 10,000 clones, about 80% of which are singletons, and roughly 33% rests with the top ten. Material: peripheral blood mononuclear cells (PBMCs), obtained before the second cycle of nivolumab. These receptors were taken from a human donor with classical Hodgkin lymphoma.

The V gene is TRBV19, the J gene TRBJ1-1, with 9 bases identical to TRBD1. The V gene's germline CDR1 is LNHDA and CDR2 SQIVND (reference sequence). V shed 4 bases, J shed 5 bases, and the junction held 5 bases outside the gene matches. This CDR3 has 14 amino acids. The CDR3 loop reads CASSTQGAGTEAFF. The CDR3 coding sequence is TGTGCCAGTAGTACACAGGGGGCAGGGACTGAAGCTTTCTTT.

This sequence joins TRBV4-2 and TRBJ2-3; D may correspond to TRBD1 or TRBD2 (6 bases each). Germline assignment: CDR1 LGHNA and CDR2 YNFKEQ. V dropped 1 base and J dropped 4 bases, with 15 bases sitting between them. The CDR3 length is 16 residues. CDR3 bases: TGTGCCAGCAGCCAAGTAAATACAGGGAGGTCAGATACGCAGTATTTT. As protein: CASSQVNTGRSDTQYF.

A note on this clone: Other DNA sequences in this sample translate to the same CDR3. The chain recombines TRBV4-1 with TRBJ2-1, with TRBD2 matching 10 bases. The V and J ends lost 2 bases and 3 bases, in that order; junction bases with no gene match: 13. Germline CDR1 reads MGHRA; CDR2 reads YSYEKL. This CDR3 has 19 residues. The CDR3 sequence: CASSQRGGVAGGGYNEQFF. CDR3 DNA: TGCGCCAGCAGCCAAAGGGGTGGAGTAGCGGGAGGAGGCTACAATGAGCAGTTCTTC.

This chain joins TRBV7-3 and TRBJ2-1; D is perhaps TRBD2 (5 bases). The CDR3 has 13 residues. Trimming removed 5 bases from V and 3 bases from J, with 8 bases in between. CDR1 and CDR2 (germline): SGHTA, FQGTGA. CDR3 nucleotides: TGTGCCAGCAGCAGCGAGGGCTACAATGAGCAGTTCTTC. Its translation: CASSSEGYNEQFF.

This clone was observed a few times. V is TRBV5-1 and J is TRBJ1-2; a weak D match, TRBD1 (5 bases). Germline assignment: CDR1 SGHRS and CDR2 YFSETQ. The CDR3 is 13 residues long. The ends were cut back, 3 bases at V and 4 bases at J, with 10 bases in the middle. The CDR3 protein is CASSWDFTYGYTF. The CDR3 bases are TGCGCCAGCAGCTGGGACTTCACCTATGGCTACACCTTC.

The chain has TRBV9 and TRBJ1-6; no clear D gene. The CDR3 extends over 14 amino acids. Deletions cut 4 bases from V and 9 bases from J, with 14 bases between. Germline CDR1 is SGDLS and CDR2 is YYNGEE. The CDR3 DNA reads TGTGCCAGCAGCCCCGCGGTGGGGTTTTCACCCCTCCACTTT. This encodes CASSPAVGFSPLHF.

CDR3 loop: CASSVGGRDTGELFF. In DNA form, the CDR3 reads TGTGCCAGCAGCGTCGGCGGGAGGGACACCGGGGAGCTGTTTTTT. This chain uses TRBV9 with TRBJ2-2; 9 nucleotides align to TRBD2. CDR3 size: 15 residues. Trimming cost V 2 bases and J 3 bases; bases outside gene matches: 2. From germline, CDR1 is SGDLS and CDR2 YYNGEE. The full variable domain, its missing parts supplied by reference TRBV9 and TRBJ2-2, is DSGVTQTPKHLITATGQRVTLRCSPRSGDLSVYWYQQSLDQGLQFLIQYYNGEERAKGNILERFSAQQFPDLHSELNLSSLELGDSALYFCASSVGGRDTGELFFGEGSRLTVL.

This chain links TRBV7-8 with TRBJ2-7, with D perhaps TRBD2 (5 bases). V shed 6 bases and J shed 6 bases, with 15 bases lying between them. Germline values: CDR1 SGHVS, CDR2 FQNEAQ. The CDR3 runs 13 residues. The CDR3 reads CASSLGLDFEQYF. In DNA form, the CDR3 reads TGTGCCAGCAGTTTGGGTCTGGACTTCGAGCAGTACTTC.

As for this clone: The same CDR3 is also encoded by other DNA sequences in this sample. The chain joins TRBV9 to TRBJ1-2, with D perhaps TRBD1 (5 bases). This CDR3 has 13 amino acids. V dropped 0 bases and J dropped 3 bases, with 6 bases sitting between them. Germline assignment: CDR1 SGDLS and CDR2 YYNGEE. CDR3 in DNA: TGTGCCAGCAGCGTAGGGGGGGACTATGGCTACACCTTC. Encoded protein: CASSVGGDYGYTF.

Here the CDR3 DNA reads TGTGCCAGCAGTGCCGACAGGCGCTCTGGAAACACCATATATTTT. It translates to CASSADRRSGNTIYF. The V gene is TRBV6-1, the J gene TRBJ1-3; possibly TRBD1 for D (6 bases). The V gene's germline CDR1 is MNHNS and CDR2 SASEGT. Deletions cut 4 bases from V and 0 bases from J, with 10 bases between. The CDR3 is 15 residues long.

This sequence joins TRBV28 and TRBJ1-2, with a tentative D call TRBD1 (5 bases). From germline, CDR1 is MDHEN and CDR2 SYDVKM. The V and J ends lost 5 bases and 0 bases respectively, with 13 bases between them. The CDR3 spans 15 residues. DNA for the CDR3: TGTGCCAGCAGTCCCGGGGGGGGAGCTAACTATGGCTACACCTTC. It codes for CASSPGGGANYGYTF.

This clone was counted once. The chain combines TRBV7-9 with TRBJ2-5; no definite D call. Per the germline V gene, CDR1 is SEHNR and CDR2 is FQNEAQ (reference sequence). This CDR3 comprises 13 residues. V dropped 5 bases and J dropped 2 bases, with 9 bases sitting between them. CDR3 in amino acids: CASSLGQQETQYF. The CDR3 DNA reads TGTGCCAGCAGCCTAGGTCAACAAGAGACCCAGTACTTC.

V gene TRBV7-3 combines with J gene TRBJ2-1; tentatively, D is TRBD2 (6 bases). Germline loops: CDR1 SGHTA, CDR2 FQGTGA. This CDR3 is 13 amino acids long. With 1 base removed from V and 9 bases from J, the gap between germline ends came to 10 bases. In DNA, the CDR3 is TGTGCCAGCAGCTTAAGGCGGGGAAGTGAGCAGTTCTTC. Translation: CASSLRRGSEQFF. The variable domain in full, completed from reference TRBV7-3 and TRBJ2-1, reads GAGVSQTPSNKVTEKGKYVELRCDPISGHTALYWYRQSLGQGPEFLIYFQGTGAADDSGLPNDRFFAVRPEGSVSTLKIQRTERGDSAVYLCASSLRRGSEQFFGPGTRLTVL.

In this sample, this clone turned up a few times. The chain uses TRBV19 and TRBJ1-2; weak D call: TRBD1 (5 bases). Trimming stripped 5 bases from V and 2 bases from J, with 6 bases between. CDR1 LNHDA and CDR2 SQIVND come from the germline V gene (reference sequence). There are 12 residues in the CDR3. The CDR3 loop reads CASSWDNYGYTF. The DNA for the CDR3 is TGTGCCAGTAGTTGGGACAACTATGGCTACACCTTC.

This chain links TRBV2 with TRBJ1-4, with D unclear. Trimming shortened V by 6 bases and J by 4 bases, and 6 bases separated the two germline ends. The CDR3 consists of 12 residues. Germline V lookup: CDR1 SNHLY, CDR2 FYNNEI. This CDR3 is CASRGDNEKLFF. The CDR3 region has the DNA TGTGCCAGCAGGGGTGATAATGAAAAACTGTTTTTT.

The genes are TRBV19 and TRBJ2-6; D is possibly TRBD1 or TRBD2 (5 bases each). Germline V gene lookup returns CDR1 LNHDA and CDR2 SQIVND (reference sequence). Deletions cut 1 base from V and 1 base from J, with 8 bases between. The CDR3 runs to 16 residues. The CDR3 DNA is TGTGCCAGTAGTATAGCTGAGGGGTCTGGGGCCAACGTCCTGACTTTC. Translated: CASSIAEGSGANVLTF.